This T cell receptor beta chain was profiled in a study of blood T cell repertoires in COVID-19. Study in general: Specimens from acute and convalescent COVID-19 originated in the United States, Italy and Spain.

Germline V CDR1 and CDR2: LNHDA, SQIVND (reference sequence). The CDR3 is 14 residues long. Germline trimming cut 8 bases from V and 9 bases from J; bases unmatched to any gene: 5. The authors' processing: Reference gene primers were amplified, and this amplification served to estimate nucleated cell counts. Measured with immunoSEQ multiplex PCR; TCRdb has only the in-frame clones, and not every one. The D gene and trimming were derived from the DNA, and the V and J assignments and clone size from that table. The sample lists 30,000 to 35,000 clones, roughly 80% seen once, with roughly 14% in the top ten.

The clonotype comes from a man older than 75 with active or convalescent COVID-19. Specimen: peripheral blood. V usage is TRBV19 and J usage is TRBJ2-1, with TRBD2 identical over 15 bases. The CDR3 is CASGTSGRRGEQFF. CDR3 sequence (DNA): TGTGCCAGTGGGACTAGCGGGAGGCGCGGTGAGCAGTTCTTC.